This entry concerns a single TCR beta chain. Its target is not known. The repertoire was sequenced with immunoSEQ multiplex PCR; TCRdb's copy has only in-frame clones and lacks some. The sample has 260,000 or so clones; roughly 90% are singletons. Trimming removed 3 bases at V and 4 bases at J, with 10 bases between. The CDR3 sequence is 14 residues long. The germline V gene encodes CDR1 ENHRY and CDR2 SYGVKD. The sample originates from a study of cytomegalovirus exposure and HLA in healthy donors. Study results and limitations: Clusters of TCRs from the first cohort tended to co-occur in the roughly 120 validation repertoires (as a later analysis found).

The clonotype was recovered from a young woman in good health and CMV-seronegative. The sample comprised PBMCs. The J gene is TRBJ1-5, the V gene TRBV10-3; tentative D call: TRBD1 (5 bases). CDR3 loop: CAISDLDTNQPQHF. As DNA, the CDR3 is TGTGCCATCAGTGACTTGGACACGAATCAGCCCCAGCATTTT.